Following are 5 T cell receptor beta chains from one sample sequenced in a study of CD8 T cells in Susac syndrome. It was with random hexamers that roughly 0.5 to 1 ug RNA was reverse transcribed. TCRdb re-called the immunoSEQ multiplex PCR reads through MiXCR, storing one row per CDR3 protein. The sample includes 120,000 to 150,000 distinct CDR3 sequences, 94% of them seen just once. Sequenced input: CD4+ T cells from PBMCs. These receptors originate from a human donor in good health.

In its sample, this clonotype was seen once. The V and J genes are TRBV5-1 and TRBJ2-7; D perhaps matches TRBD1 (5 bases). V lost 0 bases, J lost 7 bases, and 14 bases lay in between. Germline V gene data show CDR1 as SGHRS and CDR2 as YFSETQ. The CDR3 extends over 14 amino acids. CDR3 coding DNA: TGCGCCAGCAGCTTGGGACAGCCACTTCGAGAGCAGTACTTC. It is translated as CASSLGQPLREQYF.

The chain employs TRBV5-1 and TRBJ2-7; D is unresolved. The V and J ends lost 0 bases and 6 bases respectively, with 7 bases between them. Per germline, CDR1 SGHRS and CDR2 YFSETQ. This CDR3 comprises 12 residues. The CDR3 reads CASSLDGLEQYF. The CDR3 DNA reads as TGCGCCAGCAGCTTGGACGGGCTCGAGCAGTACTTC.

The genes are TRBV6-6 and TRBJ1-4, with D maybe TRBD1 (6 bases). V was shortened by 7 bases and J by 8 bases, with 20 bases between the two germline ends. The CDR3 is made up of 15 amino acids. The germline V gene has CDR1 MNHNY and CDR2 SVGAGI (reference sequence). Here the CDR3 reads CASTPSTGIKEKLFF. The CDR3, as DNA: TGTGCCAGCACCCCATCTACAGGGATTAAAGAAAAACTGTTTTTT.

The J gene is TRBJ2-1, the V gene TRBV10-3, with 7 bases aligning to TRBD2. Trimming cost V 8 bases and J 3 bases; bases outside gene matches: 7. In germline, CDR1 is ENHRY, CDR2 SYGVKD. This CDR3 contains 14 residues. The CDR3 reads CAISNQRDYNEQFF. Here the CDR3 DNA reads TGTGCCATCTCAAACCAGCGGGACTACAATGAGCAGTTCTTC.

The CDR3 is CASSLGWVDYEQYF. CDR3 DNA: TGTGCCAGCAGCTTAGGGTGGGTAGACTACGAGCAGTACTTC. This chain connects TRBV7-9 to TRBJ2-7; the D is unclear. Germline CDR1 and CDR2: SEHNR and FQNEAQ (reference sequence). V lost 1 base to trimming and J lost 3 bases, with 10 bases between them. CDR3 length: 14 amino acids.